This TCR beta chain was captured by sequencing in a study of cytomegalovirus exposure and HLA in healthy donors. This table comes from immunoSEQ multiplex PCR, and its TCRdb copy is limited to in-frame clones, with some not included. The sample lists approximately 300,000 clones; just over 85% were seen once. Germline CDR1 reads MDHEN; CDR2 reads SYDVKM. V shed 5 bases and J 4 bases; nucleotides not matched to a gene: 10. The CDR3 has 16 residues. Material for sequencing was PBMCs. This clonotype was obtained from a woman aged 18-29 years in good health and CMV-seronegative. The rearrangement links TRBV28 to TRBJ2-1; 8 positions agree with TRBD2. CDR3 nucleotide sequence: TGTGCCAGCAGTAGCGGGGGAGTAGCGGCATACAATGAGCAGTTCTTC. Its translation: CASSSGGVAAYNEQFF. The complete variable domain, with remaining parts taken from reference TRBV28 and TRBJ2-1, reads DVKVTQSSRYLVKRTGEKVFLECVQDMDHENMFWYRQDPGLGLRLIYFSYDVKMKEKGDIPEGYSVSREKKERFSLILESASTNQTSMYLCASSSGGVAAYNEQFFGPGTRLTVL.